This TCR beta chain was profiled in a study of CD8 T cells in ankylosing spondylitis. Note on this clonotype: Antigen unknown.

Findings and caveats of the study: Made up of about eight highly homologous variants, a TCR beta motif appeared characteristic of ankylosing spondylitis blood. Matched ankylosing spondylitis synovial fluid reportedly contained a significantly enriched population of disease-linked clones. Disease-associated clones were CD8+ and fairly uncommon in peripheral blood. Some of the motif variants had earlier been found in reactive arthritis patients' fluid and blood.

TCRdb reprocessed the 5' RACE reads with MiXCR, giving one entry per CDR3 protein. The table includes 150,000 to 200,000 distinct CDR3 sequences, under 14% detected once. Unmatched junction bases numbered 8, after V lost 2 bases and J lost 3 bases. This CDR3 has 17 amino acids. CDR1 and CDR2 (germline): SGHDT, YYEEEE. Sequencing was carried out using blood, either unsorted or a sorted T cell fraction (not recorded which). The receptor was isolated from a male donor with ankylosing spondylitis or in good health (not recorded which). This rearrangement joins TRBV5-6 to TRBJ2-2; 9 bases match TRBD2. The CDR3 reads CASSFMAGGPDTGELFF. CDR3 DNA sequence: TGTGCCAGCAGCTTCATGGCGGGAGGGCCCGACACCGGGGAGCTGTTTTTT. Complete variable domain (other parts from reference TRBV5-6 and TRBJ2-2): DAGVTQSPTHLIKTRGQQVTLRCSPKSGHDTVSWYQQALGQGPQFIFQYYEEEERQRGNFPDRFSGHQFPNYSSELNVNALLLGDSALYLCASSFMAGGPDTGELFFGEGSRLTVL.